The clone carrying this T cell receptor beta chain came up a few times. Its antigen is still unknown. V was pared by 6 bases and J by 5 bases, with 16 bases between. The CDR3 is 13 residues long. Germline CDR1 reads SQVTM; CDR2 reads ANQGSEA. This entry comes from a study of blood T cells in healthy people across ages. Study-wide results and caveats: Long-lived and aged donors differed, with more naive CD4+ cells and higher diversity in the long-lived. It was not possible, with unsorted PBMCs, to conclusively compare naive and antigen-experienced cells. Diversity of TCR beta per million T cells declined in a roughly linear way with age.

Using a J-beta primer mix together with a sample-barcoded 5' primer, a second PCR was run for about 7 to 12 cycles. The study obtained at least 2.5 million CDR3-containing paired-end reads from every sample. One entry per CDR3 protein results from TCRdb running MiXCR on the 5' RACE reads. The sample records more than 650,000 distinct CDR3 sequences, about a fifth being singletons. Sequenced input: blood. The genes are TRBV29-1 and TRBJ1-2, with a tentative D call TRBD1 (6 bases). This TCR was sampled from a man between 65 and 85 years old in good health. The CDR3 is CSVKDSWEYGYTF. As DNA, the CDR3 is TGCAGCGTCAAGGACAGCTGGGAGTATGGCTACACCTTC. Filled out from reference TRBV29-1 and TRBJ1-2, the complete variable domain reads SAVISQKPSRDICQRGTSLTIQCQVDSQVTMMFWYRQQPGQSLTLIATANQGSEATYESGFVIDKFPISRPNLTFSTLTVSNMSPEDSSIYLCSVKDSWEYGYTFGSGTRLTVV.